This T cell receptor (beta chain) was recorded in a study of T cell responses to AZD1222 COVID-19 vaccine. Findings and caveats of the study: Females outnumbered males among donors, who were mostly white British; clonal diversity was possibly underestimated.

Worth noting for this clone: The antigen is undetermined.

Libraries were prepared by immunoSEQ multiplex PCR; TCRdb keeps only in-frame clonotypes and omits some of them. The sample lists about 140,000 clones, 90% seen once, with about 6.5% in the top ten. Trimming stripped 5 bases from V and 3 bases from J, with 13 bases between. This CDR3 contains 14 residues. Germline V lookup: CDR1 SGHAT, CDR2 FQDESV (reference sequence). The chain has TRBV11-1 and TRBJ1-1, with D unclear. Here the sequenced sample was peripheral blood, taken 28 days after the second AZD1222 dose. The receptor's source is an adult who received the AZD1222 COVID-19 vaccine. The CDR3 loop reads CASSPQTLDTEAFF. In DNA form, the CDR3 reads TGTGCCAGCAGCCCACAGACACTAGACACTGAAGCTTTCTTT.